This TCR beta chain was sequenced during a study of CD8 T cells in Susac syndrome. Study results and limitations: It was acknowledged in the study that the number of individuals who were included in its TCR sequencing and HLA analysis was relatively small.

Reverse transcription of roughly 0.45 to 1 ug RNA used random hexamers. TCRdb passed the immunoSEQ multiplex PCR reads through MiXCR, listing each CDR3 protein once. The sample has 150,000 or so distinct CDR3 sequences; roughly 95% are singletons. V lost 5 bases and J 7 bases, leaving 11 bases between the germline ends. The CDR3 has 13 amino acids. Purification of the CD8+ and CD4+ T cells relied on negative isolation, and TEMRA cells underwent FACS enrichment. Comments on this clonotype: Antigen specificity is unknown.

Material for sequencing was CD4+ T cells from PBMCs. The TCR comes from a human donor in good health. V and J are TRBV12-3 or TRBV12-4 and TRBJ2-2; TRBD1 might be the D (5 bases). CDR3 in amino acids: CASSHQGGGELFF. CDR3 bases: TGTGCCAGCAGTCATCAGGGTGGCGGGGAGCTGTTTTTT.